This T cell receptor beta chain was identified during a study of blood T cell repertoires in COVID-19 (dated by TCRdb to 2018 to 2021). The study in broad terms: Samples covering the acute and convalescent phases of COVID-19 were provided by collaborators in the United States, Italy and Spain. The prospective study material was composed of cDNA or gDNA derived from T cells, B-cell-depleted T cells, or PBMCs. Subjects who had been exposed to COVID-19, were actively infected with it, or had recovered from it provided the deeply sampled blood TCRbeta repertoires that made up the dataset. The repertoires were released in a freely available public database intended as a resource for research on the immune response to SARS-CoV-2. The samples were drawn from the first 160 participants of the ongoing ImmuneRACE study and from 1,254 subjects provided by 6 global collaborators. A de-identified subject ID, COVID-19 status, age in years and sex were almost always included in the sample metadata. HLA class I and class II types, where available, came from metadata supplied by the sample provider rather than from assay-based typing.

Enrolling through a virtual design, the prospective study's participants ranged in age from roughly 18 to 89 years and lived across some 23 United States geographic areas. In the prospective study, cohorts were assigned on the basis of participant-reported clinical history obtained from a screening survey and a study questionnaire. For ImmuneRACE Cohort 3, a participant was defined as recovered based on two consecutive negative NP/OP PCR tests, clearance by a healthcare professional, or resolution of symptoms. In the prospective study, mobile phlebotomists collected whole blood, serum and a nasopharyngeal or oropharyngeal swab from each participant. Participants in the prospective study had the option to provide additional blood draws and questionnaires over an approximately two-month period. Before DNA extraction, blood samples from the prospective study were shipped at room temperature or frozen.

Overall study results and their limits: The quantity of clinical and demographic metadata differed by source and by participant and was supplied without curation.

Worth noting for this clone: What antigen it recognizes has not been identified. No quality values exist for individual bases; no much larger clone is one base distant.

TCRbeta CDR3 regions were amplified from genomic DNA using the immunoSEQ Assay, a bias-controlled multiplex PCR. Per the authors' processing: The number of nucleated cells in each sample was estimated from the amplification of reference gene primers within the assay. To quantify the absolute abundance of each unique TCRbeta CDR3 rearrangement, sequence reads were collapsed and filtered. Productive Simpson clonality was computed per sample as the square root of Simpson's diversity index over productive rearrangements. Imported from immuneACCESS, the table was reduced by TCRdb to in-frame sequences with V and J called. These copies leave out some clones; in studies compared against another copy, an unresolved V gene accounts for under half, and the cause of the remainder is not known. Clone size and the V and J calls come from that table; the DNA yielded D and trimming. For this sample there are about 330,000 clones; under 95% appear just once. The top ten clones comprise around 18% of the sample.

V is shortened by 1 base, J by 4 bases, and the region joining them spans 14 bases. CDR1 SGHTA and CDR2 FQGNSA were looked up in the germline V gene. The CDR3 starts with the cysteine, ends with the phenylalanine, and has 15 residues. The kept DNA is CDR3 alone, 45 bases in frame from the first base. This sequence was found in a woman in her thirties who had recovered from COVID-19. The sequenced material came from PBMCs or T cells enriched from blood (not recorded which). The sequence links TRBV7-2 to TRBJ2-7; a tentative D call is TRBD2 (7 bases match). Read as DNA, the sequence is TGTGCCAGCAGCTTAGGAGGGGGAGGGCCGTACGAGCAGTACTTC. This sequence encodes CASSLGGGGPYEQYF.